The source of this T cell receptor (beta chain) is a study of metastatic and nonmetastatic thyroid tumors. Study-wide background: Thyroid patients, malignant and benign, had repertoires compared across blood and tumor or nodule tissue.

The study's findings and limits: Malignant thyroid tumors reportedly exceeded benign nodules significantly in TCR beta diversity, with the difference appearing in blood and tumor.

This clone appeared a few times. Antigen specificity is unknown. In the original processing: Across clinicopathological groups, CDR3 differences served as the basis for building a distant-metastasis classifier for papillary thyroid cancer. TCRdb re-called the PCR reads via MiXCR. For this entry, the V and J calls and clone size follow TCRdb and not the study's own pipeline. This sample yields around 22,000 clones, of which less than 25% are seen a single time; about 12% belongs to the top ten. V lost 7 bases, J lost 5 bases, and 21 bases lay in between. Germline CDR1 MNHNS, CDR2 SASEGT. The CDR3 consists of 17 residues. Each patient went into thyroid surgery without having received any treatment.

This receptor was identified in a female donor with papillary thyroid cancer or a benign thyroid nodule (not recorded which). Some clones in this sample may be carry-over from other donors' samples. The chain couples TRBV6-1 to TRBJ1-6, with D possibly being TRBD1 (6 bases). Sequenced sample: tumor tissue. CDR3 residues: CASKDTIWGADNSPLHF. The DNA of the CDR3 is TGTGCCAGCAAGGATACGATATGGGGGGCGGATAATTCACCCCTCCACTTT.